This T cell receptor (beta chain) was recovered during a study of cytomegalovirus exposure and HLA in healthy donors. Study outcomes and limitations: In a later analysis, first-cohort TCR clusters were found to tend to co-occur in the 90 to 150 validation repertoires. Using the classifier, cytomegalovirus status was reportedly diagnosed with high specificity and sensitivity. Cytomegalovirus association was listed for around 170 TCR beta chains. Specificity for CMV antigens was confirmed in vitro for a few of the CMV-associated chains.

V lost 4 bases and J lost 7; bases outside the gene matches: 5. Germline V gene sequence: CDR1 SGHVS, CDR2 FQNEAQ. This CDR3 comprises 15 residues. The data were produced by immunoSEQ multiplex PCR, yet TCRdb's version contains in-frame clones alone and is incomplete. This table has a few hundred thousand clones, roughly 88% appearing once. On this clone itself: Its matching antigen is unknown.

The specimen sequenced was PBMCs. This clonotype was sampled from a woman aged 18 to 35 in good health and CMV-seronegative. The chain is built from TRBV7-8 and TRBJ2-1; 12 bases align to TRBD2. The CDR3 here is CASSSRLAGVNEQFF. The CDR3, as DNA: TGTGCCAGCAGCTCAAGACTAGCGGGAGTAAATGAGCAGTTCTTC.